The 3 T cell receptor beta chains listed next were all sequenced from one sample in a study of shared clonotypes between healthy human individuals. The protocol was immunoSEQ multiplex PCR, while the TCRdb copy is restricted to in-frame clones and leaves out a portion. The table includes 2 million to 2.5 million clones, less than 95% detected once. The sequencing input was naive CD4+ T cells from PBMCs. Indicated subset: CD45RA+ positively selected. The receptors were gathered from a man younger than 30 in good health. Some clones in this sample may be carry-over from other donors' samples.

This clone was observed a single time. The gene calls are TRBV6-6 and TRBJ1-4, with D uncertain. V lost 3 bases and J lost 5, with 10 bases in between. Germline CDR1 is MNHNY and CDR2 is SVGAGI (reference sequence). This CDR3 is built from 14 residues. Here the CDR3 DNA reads TGTGCCAGCAGTTATCGTCAGGAAAATGAAAAACTGTTTTTT. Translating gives CASSYRQENEKLFF.

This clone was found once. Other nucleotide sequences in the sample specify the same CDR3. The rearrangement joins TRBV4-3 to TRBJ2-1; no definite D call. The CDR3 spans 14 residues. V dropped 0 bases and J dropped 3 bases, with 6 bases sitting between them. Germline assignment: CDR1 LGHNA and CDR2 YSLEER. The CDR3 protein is CASSQERHYNEQFF. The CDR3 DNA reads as TGCGCCAGCAGCCAAGAGCGACACTACAATGAGCAGTTCTTC.

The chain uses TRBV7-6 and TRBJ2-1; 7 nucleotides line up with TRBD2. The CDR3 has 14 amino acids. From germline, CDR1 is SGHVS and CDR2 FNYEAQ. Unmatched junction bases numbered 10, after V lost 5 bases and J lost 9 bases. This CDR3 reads CASSIGGRESEQFF. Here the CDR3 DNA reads TGTGCCAGCAGCATTGGTGGGCGGGAGAGTGAGCAGTTCTTC.